This passage covers 3 T cell receptor beta chains from one sample sequenced in a study of T cells in localized non-small cell lung cancer. Assay used: immunoSEQ multiplex PCR; TCRdb lists only in-frame clones, some missing. The sample lists some 2,400 clones, approximately 28% occurring once. The sample in question was normal lung tissue next to the tumor, obtained before any cancer treatment. The source is a female donor of 60 years or more with stage I squamous cell lung carcinoma.

The CDR3 spells CASSQIKPGNTEAFF. In DNA form, the CDR3 reads TGTGCCAGCAGCCAAATCAAACCAGGGAACACTGAAGCTTTCTTT. J is TRBJ1-1 and V is TRBV14; D gene ambiguous. Germline CDR1 is SGHDN and CDR2 is FVKESK. This CDR3 has 15 residues. V was trimmed by 2 bases and J by 1 base, leaving 11 bases between them.

By share, this clone counts as medium-sized. J is TRBJ1-5 and V is TRBV6-8, with a tentative D call TRBD1 (5 bases). The germline V gene has CDR1 MNHGY and CDR2 SAAAGT. Deletions cut 5 bases from V and 2 bases from J, with 10 bases between. The CDR3 runs 14 residues. CDR3 in amino acids: CASSNRLGNQPQHF. In DNA form, the CDR3 reads TGTGCCAGCAGTAACAGGTTGGGCAATCAGCCCCAGCATTTT.

By proportion, this clone is medium-sized (0.01 to 0.1%). V and J are TRBV7-2 and TRBJ1-4; D is uncertain. The V gene's germline CDR1 is SGHTA and CDR2 FQGNSA. The CDR3 has 13 amino acids. The V and J ends lost 6 bases and 3 bases respectively, with 8 bases between them. CDR3 DNA: TGTGCCAGCAGTGAAGAAGCTAATGAAAAACTGTTTTTT. Its protein is CASSEEANEKLFF. Full variable domain (missing parts from reference TRBV7-2 and TRBJ1-4): GAGVSQSPSNKVTEKGKDVELRCDPISGHTALYWYRQSLGQGLEFLIYFQGNSAPDKSGLPSDRFSAERTGGSVSTLTIQRTQQEDSAVYLCASSEEANEKLFFGSGTQLSVL.